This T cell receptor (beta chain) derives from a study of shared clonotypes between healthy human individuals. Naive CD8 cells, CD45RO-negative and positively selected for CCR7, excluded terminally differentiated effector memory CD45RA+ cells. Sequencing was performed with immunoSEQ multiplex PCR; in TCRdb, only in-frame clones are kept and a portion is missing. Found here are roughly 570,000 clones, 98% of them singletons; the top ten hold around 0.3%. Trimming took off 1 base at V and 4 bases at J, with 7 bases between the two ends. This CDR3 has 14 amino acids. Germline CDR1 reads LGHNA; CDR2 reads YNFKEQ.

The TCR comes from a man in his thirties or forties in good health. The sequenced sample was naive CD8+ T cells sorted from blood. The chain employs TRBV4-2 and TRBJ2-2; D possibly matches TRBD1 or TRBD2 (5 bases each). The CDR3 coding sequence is TGTGCCAGCAGCCAAGCCGGGACCACCGGGGAGCTGTTTTTT. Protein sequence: CASSQAGTTGELFF.